This T cell receptor (beta chain) derives from a study of breast tumors, draining lymph nodes, adjacent tissues. MiXCR was run by TCRdb on the multiplex PCR reads, yielding one entry per CDR3 protein. The sample includes over 100,000 distinct CDR3 sequences, around 22% of them seen just once. Germline V gene lookup returns CDR1 MNHEY and CDR2 SVGAGI. Trimming took 9 bases from V and 2 from J, leaving 16 bases between them. CDR3 length equals 14 residues. This clonotype was observed many times. Breast cancer patients provided tissue from their axillary draining lymph nodes. This TCR was sampled from a female donor with breast cancer. Some clones in this sample may be carry-over from other donors' samples. V and J are TRBV6-5 and TRBJ2-5; tentatively, D is TRBD2 (5 bases). Sequencing was carried out using axillary lymph node tissue. CDR3 in amino acids: CAREGRHQQETQYF. In nucleotides, the CDR3 is TGTGCCAGAGAGGGCCGGCACCAGCAAGAGACCCAGTACTTC.